Given below is one TCR beta chain in context. The PCR made use of 60 Vbeta and 13 Jbeta primers. The method was immunoSEQ multiplex PCR; TCRdb's version includes in-frame clones alone and lacks a portion of them. The table lists some 190,000 clones, about 80% of them singletons. The CDR3 has 15 residues. V dropped 3 bases and J dropped 4 bases, with 15 bases sitting between them. Germline values: CDR1 LNHNV, CDR2 YYDKDF (reference sequence). The data originate from a study of cytomegalovirus exposure and HLA in healthy donors. The chain links TRBV15 to TRBJ1-2; TRBD1 might be the D (5 bases). This clonotype was obtained from a man between 18 and 29 years old in good health and CMV-seronegative. Specimen: PBMCs. CDR3 coding DNA: TGTGCCACCAGCAGTGGCGGACACTTTGTCTATGGCTACACCTTC. This gives the protein CATSSGGHFVYGYTF.